This TCR beta chain derives from a study of CD8+ T cells in alopecia areata. TCR sequencing used cDNA made by reverse transcription of extracted RNA. Generated by immunoSEQ multiplex PCR, the TCRdb table keeps only in-frame clones and is missing some. This table has 150,000 or so clones, approximately 45% appearing once. This clone was seen a few times. Germline CDR1 and CDR2: SGHDN and FVKESK. This CDR3 comprises 15 residues. Trimming shortened V by 5 bases and J by 6 bases, and 19 bases separated the two germline ends. The receptor's source is a human donor with alopecia areata. The chain joins TRBV14 to TRBJ1-2, with D hard to call. The material sequenced was CD4+ T cells sorted from blood. CDR3 in DNA: TGTGCCAGCAGCAGTCAAGGAGGGCACGGCGATGGCTACACCTTC. As protein: CASSSQGGHGDGYTF.